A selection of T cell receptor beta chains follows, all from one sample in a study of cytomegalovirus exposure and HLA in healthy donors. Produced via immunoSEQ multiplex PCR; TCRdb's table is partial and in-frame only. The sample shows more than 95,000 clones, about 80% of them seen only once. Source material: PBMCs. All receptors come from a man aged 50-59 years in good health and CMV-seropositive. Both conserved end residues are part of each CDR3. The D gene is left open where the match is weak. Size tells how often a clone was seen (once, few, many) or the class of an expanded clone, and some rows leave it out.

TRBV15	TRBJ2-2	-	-	CATSRDWSGELFF	TGTGCCACCAGCAGAGATTGGAGCGGGGAGCTGTTTTTT
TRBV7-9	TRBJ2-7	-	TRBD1	CASSPQGAPSYEQYF	TGTGCCAGCAGCCCACAGGGGGCTCCGTCCTACGAGCAGTACTTC
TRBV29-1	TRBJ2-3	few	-	CSVEWTGRGNTQYF	TGCAGCGTTGAATGGACAGGGAGGGGAAATACGCAGTATTTT
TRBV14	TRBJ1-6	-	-	CASSQNGASRSPLHF	TGTGCCAGCAGCCAAAACGGAGCGTCTCGGTCACCCCTCCACTTT
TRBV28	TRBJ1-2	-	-	CASSLLSRAGDGYTF	TGTGCCAGCAGTTTATTATCTAGGGCAGGGGATGGCTACACCTTC
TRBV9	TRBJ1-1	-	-	CASSVAAVVAGATEAFF	TGTGCCAGCAGCGTAGCGGCGGTGGTGGCAGGGGCAACTGAAGCTTTCTTT
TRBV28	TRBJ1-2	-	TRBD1	CASSFPQGKDYGYTF	TGTGCCAGCTCTTTTCCACAGGGGAAAGACTATGGCTACACCTTC
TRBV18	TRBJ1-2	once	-	CASSSNGQPHYGYTF	TGTGCCAGCTCATCAAACGGACAGCCCCATTATGGCTACACCTTC
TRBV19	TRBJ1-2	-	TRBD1	CASSLTQGNAYGYTF	TGTGCCAGTAGTCTCACACAGGGGAACGCCTATGGCTACACCTTC
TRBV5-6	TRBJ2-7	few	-	CASSLGGEQYF	TGTGCCAGCAGCTTGGGAGGGGAGCAGTACTTC
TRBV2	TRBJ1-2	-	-	CASSSDIYGYTF	TGTGCCAGCAGCTCGGACATCTATGGCTACACCTTC
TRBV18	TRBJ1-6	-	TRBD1	CASSPAGTVNSPLHF	TGTGCCAGCTCACCAGCCGGGACAGTTAATTCACCCCTCCACTTT
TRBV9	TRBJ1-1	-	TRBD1	CASSVEGTANTEAFF	TGTGCCAGCAGCGTAGAGGGGACAGCTAACACTGAAGCTTTCTTT
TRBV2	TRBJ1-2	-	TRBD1	CASSSSGTGLGYTF	TGTGCCAGCAGTAGCTCCGGGACAGGCTTGGGCTACACCTTC
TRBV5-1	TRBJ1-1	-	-	CASSLVWGDTEAFF	TGCGCCAGCAGCTTGGTATGGGGCGACACTGAAGCTTTCTTT
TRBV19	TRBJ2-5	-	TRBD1	CASSVGPGGETQYF	TGTGCCAGTAGTGTAGGGCCAGGGGGAGAGACCCAGTACTTC